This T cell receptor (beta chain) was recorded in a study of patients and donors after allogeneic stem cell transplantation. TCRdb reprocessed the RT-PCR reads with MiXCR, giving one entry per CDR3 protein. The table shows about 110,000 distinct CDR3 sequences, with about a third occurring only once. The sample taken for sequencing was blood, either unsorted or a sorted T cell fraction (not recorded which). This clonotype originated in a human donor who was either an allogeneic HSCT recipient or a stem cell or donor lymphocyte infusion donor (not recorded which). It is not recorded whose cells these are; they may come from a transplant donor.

The CDR3 loop is CASQPGTGVEKLFF. For the CDR3, the DNA is TGTGCCAGCCAACCCGGGACAGGGGTTGAAAAACTGTTTTTT. The chain carries TRBV5-5 and TRBJ1-4, with 10 positions matching TRBD1. Germline CDR1 and CDR2: SGHKS and YYEKEE (reference sequence). CDR3 length: 14 residues. The ends lost 7 bases at V and 7 bases at J; junction bases unmatched: 7.